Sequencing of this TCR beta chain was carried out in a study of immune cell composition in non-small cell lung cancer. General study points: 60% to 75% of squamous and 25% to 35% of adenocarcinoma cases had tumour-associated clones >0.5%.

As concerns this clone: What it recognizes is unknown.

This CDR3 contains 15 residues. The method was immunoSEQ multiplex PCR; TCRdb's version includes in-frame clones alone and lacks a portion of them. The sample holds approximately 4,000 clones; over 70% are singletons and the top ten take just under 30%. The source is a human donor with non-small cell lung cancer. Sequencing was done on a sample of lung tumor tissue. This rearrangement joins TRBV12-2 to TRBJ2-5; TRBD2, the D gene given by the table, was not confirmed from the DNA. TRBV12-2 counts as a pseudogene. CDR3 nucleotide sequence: TGTGCAAGTCGCTTGGGGGGGGCGGGGCAAGAGACCCAGTACTTC. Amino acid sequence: CASRLGGAGQETQYF.